The T cell receptor beta chain described here comes from a study of CD8 T cells in ankylosing spondylitis. V was clipped by 6 bases and J by 11 bases; unmatched bases: 12. The germline CDR1 and CDR2 sequences are MNHEY and SMNVEV (reference sequence). This CDR3 is built from 16 residues. Study observations and caveats: Earlier studies detected some motif variants in reactive arthritis synovial fluid and blood.

As the method for making TCR beta libraries, quantitative 5'-RACE with molecular barcodes was used. TCRdb reanalysed the 5' RACE reads using MiXCR and keeps one entry per CDR3 protein. The sample lists 200,000 or so distinct CDR3 sequences, under 15% seen once, with about 10% in the top ten. In its sample, this clonotype was seen many times. The antigen is not known. The receptor was isolated from a female donor with ankylosing spondylitis or in good health (not recorded which). Sequences were obtained from blood, either unsorted or a sorted T cell fraction (not recorded which). The V gene is TRBV27, the J gene TRBJ1-6, with TRBD1 identical over 11 bases. CDR3 coding DNA: TGTGCCAGCAGCCGAGGACAGGGGGCGTCGGAGACACCCCTCCACTTT. This translates into CASSRGQGASETPLHF.